In its sample, the clone carrying this T cell receptor beta chain was seen many times. Antigen: not known. The source of the sample is a study of T cells in Graves' hyperthyroidism and ophthalmopathy. RNA transcripts were the template for amplifying TCR beta CDR3 regions. The HTBI primer set was used in a first-round RT-PCR of the TCR CDR3. TCRdb used MiXCR to reprocess the multiplex PCR reads, holding one entry per CDR3 protein. The sample has about 690,000 distinct CDR3 sequences; around 15% are singletons. From germline, CDR1 is MNHNS and CDR2 SASEGT. The CDR3 has 14 amino acids. Trimming shortened V by 7 bases and J by 1 base, and 13 bases separated the two germline ends. The study's findings and limits: Progression to ophthalmopathy was predicted a median of 6.5 months early.

For the diagnoses, clinical symptoms, serum thyroxine and TRAb, thyroid ultrasound and orbital computed tomography were used. The PBMCs had their origin in less than 13 ml of fresh peripheral blood. The source is a man in his fifties or sixties with Graves' hyperthyroidism. The sequencing sample was made of blood. This sequence joins TRBV6-1 and TRBJ1-1; a possible D gene is TRBD1 (6 bases). The CDR3 nucleotides are TGTGCCAGCATTCCACAGGGAACGAACACTGAAGCTTTCTTT. It codes for CASIPQGTNTEAFF.